Listed here are 21 T cell receptor beta chains from one sample, sequenced in a study of shared T cell receptors in the human thymus. Assay: immunoSEQ multiplex PCR; the TCRdb copy retains only in-frame clones and omits some. Of approximately 580,000 clones listed, roughly 74% are singletons. This same sample was also taken into another study, of human thymus T cells.

The specimen was thymocytes. The source is a boy under three years old with a congenital heart defect.

This chain connects TRBV30 to TRBJ2-1; 9 nucleotides line up with TRBD2. The J segment lost 6 bases and the V segment lost 1 base, leaving 10 bases of the junction unmatched. The CDR3 consists of 16 residues. CDR1 GTSNPN and CDR2 SVGIG come from the germline V gene (reference sequence). The CDR3 coding sequence is TGTGCCTGGAGTGAGATACATAGCGGGAGAGGCAATGAGCAGTTCTTC. Translating it yields CAWSEIHSGRGNEQFF.

The chain has TRBV28 and TRBJ2-5; maybe TRBD1 (7 bases). Germline V CDR1 and CDR2: MDHEN, SYDVKM. CDR3 size: 15 residues. The V and J ends lost 7 bases and 5 bases respectively, with 20 bases between them. CDR3 residues: CASTPRRAGGETQYF. CDR3 DNA sequence: TGTGCCAGCACCCCTAGGCGGGCAGGGGGGGAGACCCAGTACTTC.

The chain has TRBV5-8 and TRBJ1-5, with a possible D match to TRBD1 (6 bases). V gave up 4 bases and J gave up 3 bases, with 17 bases separating them. Looked up from germline, CDR1 is SGHTS and CDR2 is YDEGEE. The CDR3 totals 16 residues. This CDR3 is CASSPGRGATNQPQHF. For the CDR3, the DNA is TGTGCCAGCAGCCCCGGGAGGGGGGCCACCAATCAGCCCCAGCATTTT. The variable domain in full, completed from reference TRBV5-8 and TRBJ1-5, reads EAGVTQSPTHLIKTRGQQATLRCSPISGHTSVYWYQQALGLGLQFLLWYDEGEERNRGNFPPRFSGRQFPNYSSELNVNALELEDSALYLCASSPGRGATNQPQHFGDGTRLSIL.

V usage is TRBV28 and J usage is TRBJ1-2, with 7 bases identical to TRBD1. The CDR3 is made up of 14 amino acids. In germline, CDR1 is MDHEN, CDR2 SYDVKM. DNA of the CDR3: TGTCAAACTGGACCCCGACAGGGCGACTATGGCTACACCTTC. This sequence encodes CQTGPRQGDYGYTF.

The chain is built from TRBV9 and TRBJ2-2; D is perhaps TRBD2 (7 bases). The CDR3 covers 15 residues. V was clipped by 3 bases and J by 2 bases, with 11 bases between them. The germline gives CDR1 SGDLS, CDR2 YYNGEE. This CDR3 is CASSGRGPNTGELFF. In DNA, the CDR3 is TGTGCCAGCAGCGGGCGGGGGCCCAACACCGGGGAGCTGTTTTTT.

The sample holds one count of this clone. CDR3 sequence reads: CASSQDLSQVRGEKLFF. CDR3 coding DNA: TGCGCCAGCAGCCAAGACCTCTCGCAGGTCCGGGGGGAAAAACTGTTTTTT. The gene calls are TRBV4-3 and TRBJ1-4; D possibly corresponds to TRBD1 (5 bases). Germline CDR1 reads LGHNA; CDR2 reads YSLEER. This CDR3 has 17 amino acids. V was clipped by 0 bases and J by 8 bases, with 19 bases between them.

V gene TRBV13 combines with J gene TRBJ1-3; TRBD1 aligns across 9 bases. CDR1 is PRHDT and CDR2 is FYEKMQ in the germline V gene (reference sequence). The CDR3 length is 17 residues. V dropped 5 bases and J dropped 0; count of bases not matched to a gene: 8. In DNA form, the CDR3 reads TGTGCCAGCAGCCCCTCCGGGACAGGGAGCTCTGGAAACACCATATATTTT. Protein: CASSPSGTGSSGNTIYF.

The genes are TRBV9 and TRBJ2-2; 8 nucleotides align to TRBD2. This CDR3 has 16 amino acids. The germline CDR1 and CDR2 sequences are SGDLS and YYNGEE. V shed 0 bases and J 7 bases; nucleotides not matched to a gene: 8. CDR3 DNA sequence: TGTGCCAGCAGCGTAGCCGGGAGGGCCTTAAACGGGGAGCTGTTTTTT. Translating gives CASSVAGRALNGELFF.

Details on this clone: The sample carries other DNA sequences with the same CDR3. This chain connects TRBV7-9 to TRBJ1-1; the match to TRBD1 covers 9 bases. J was trimmed by 5 bases and V by 4 bases; bases with no gene match: 2. The CDR3 spans 13 residues. In germline, CDR1 is SEHNR, CDR2 FQNEAQ (reference sequence). CDR3 DNA sequence: TGTGCCAGCAGCTCAGACAGGGGGACTGAAGCTTTCTTT. Translated: CASSSDRGTEAFF.

V gene TRBV30 combines with J gene TRBJ2-7; no definite D call. V shed 8 bases and J shed 3 bases, with 20 bases lying between them. CDR1 is GTSNPN, CDR2 SVGIG, per germline (reference sequence). The CDR3 loop spans 14 amino acids. The CDR3 DNA reads as TGTGCCGTATCTGGTCAGCAGCGCCTCTACGAGCAGTACTTC. Amino acids: CAVSGQQRLYEQYF.

This rearrangement joins TRBV10-2 to TRBJ2-1; 7 bases align to TRBD1. The CDR3 is 13 amino acids. V shed 4 bases, J shed 8 bases, and the junction held 5 bases outside the gene matches. Looked up from germline, CDR1 is WSHSY and CDR2 is SAAADI. The CDR3 region has the DNA TGCGCCAGCAGTGTACAGGGGACCCATGAGCAGTTCTTC. Residues: CASSVQGTHEQFF.

This clone occurred once. V usage is TRBV5-5 and J usage is TRBJ1-2; D unclear. The V end lost 4 bases, the J end lost 4 bases, and 11 bases lay between the germline ends. The CDR3 is made up of 13 amino acids. Germline V CDR1 and CDR2: SGHKS, YYEKEE (reference sequence). Here the CDR3 reads CASSREKGYGYTF. CDR3 DNA sequence: TGTGCCAGCAGCAGGGAGAAAGGCTATGGCTACACCTTC.

The V and J genes are TRBV25-1 and TRBJ1-4; the D is unclear. V lost 1 base, J lost 5 bases, and 11 bases lay in between. The CDR3 spans 15 residues. Germline V gives CDR1 MGHDK, CDR2 SYGVNS. The CDR3 here is CASSESGGNNEKLFF. The CDR3 bases are TGTGCCAGCAGTGAATCGGGAGGCAACAATGAAAAACTGTTTTTT.

This clone was observed a handful of times. The chain is built from TRBV21-1 and TRBJ2-7; the table's D gene call, TRBD1, was not cross checked with the DNA. TRBV21-1 corresponds to a pseudogene. The CDR3 is made up of 14 amino acids. CDR3 sequence reads: CASDDRYSSYEQYF. DNA for the CDR3: TGTGCCAGCGATGATCGGTACAGCTCCTACGAGCAGTACTTC.

V usage is TRBV30 and J usage is TRBJ1-1; TRBD1 matches at 7 bases. The CDR3 consists of 14 residues. Germline loops: CDR1 GTSNPN, CDR2 SVGIG (reference sequence). With 4 bases clipped from V and 5 bases from J, the junction kept 10 bases outside the gene matches. The CDR3 coding sequence is TGTGCCTGGACACCGACAGGGCTGGGGACTGAAGCTTTCTTT. Translation: CAWTPTGLGTEAFF.

This clone was seen more than once but under ten times. The chain combines TRBV18 with TRBJ1-5; D remains unclear. Trimming left V 6 bases short and J 4 bases short, with 22 bases between. CDR1 is KGHSH and CDR2 is LQKENI in the germline V gene. The CDR3 runs 17 residues. The CDR3 region is CASSSPERALENQPQHF. CDR3 bases: TGTGCCAGCTCCTCACCCGAAAGAGCCTTGGAGAATCAGCCCCAGCATTTT.

The J gene is TRBJ1-2, the V gene TRBV10-3, with TRBD1 identical over 8 bases. CDR1 is ENHRY and CDR2 is SYGVKD in the germline V gene. This CDR3 region has 16 residues. V lost 7 bases, J lost 2 bases, and 12 bases stayed unmatched. The CDR3 protein is CAITPRQGHLNYGYTF. CDR3 DNA: TGTGCCATCACCCCCAGACAGGGGCACTTGAACTATGGCTACACCTTC.

Here the CDR3 DNA reads TGTGCCAGCAGTGAACCCCCACCGGGACAGAGAACTCCTAACTATGGCTACACCTTC. Translated: CASSEPPPGQRTPNYGYTF. The chain is built from TRBV2 and TRBJ1-2; 7 bases line up with TRBD1. This CDR3 has 19 amino acids. CDR1 is SNHLY, CDR2 FYNNEI, per germline. V trimming: 2 bases; J trimming: 0 bases; junction bases outside the gene matches: 15.

The CDR3 coding sequence is TGTGCCAGCAGTTTAAGATGGGGGCGCGTAGGCTACGAGCAGTACTTC. Its translation: CASSLRWGRVGYEQYF. V is TRBV28 and J is TRBJ2-7; possible D gene TRBD1, 6 bases. Germline V CDR1 and CDR2: MDHEN, SYDVKM. V lost 2 bases to trimming and J lost 3 bases, with 17 bases between them. This CDR3 has 16 residues.

The V call is TRBV28, the J call TRBJ1-4; 7 bases map to TRBD1. V lost 6 bases to trimming and J lost 0 bases; unmatched junction nucleotides: 7. Germline CDR1 and CDR2: MDHEN and SYDVKM. The CDR3 spans 16 residues. DNA for the CDR3: TGTGCCAGCAGACCACAGGGGAGAACAACTAATGAAAAACTGTTTTTT. Amino acids: CASRPQGRTTNEKLFF.

The CDR3 reads CASSQTRGSAGELFF. CDR3 in DNA: TGTGCCAGCAGCCAAACGCGCGGGAGCGCCGGGGAGCTGTTTTTT. The chain combines TRBV4-2 with TRBJ2-2, with 7 bases lining up with TRBD2. The CDR3 is 15 residues long. The V gene end was trimmed by 2 bases and the J gene end by 6 bases; junction bases not matched to a gene: 6. Looked up from germline, CDR1 is LGHNA and CDR2 is YNFKEQ.